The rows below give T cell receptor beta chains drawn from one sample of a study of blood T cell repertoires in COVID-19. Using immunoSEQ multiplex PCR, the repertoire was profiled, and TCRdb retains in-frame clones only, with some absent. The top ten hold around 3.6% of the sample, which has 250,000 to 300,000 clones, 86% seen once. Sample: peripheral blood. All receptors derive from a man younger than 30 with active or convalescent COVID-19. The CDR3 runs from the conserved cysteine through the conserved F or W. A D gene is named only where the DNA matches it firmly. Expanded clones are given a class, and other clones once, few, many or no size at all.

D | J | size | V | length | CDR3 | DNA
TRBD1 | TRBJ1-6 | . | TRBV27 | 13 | CASAPGQMSPLHF | TGTGCCAGTGCGCCGGGACAGATGTCACCCCTCCACTTT
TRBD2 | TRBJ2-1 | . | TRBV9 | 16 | CASSVDPAGAYNEQFF | TGTGCCAGCAGCGTAGATCCAGCGGGGGCCTACAATGAGCAGTTCTTC
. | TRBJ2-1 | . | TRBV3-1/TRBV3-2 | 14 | CASSQEGATNEQFF | TGTGCCAGCAGCCAAGAGGGCGCCACAAATGAGCAGTTCTTC
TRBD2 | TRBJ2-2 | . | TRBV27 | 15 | CASSFGLALTGELFF | TGTGCCAGCAGTTTCGGACTAGCGTTAACCGGGGAGCTGTTTTTT
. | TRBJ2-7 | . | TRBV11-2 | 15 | CASSFLELKSYEQYF | TGTGCCAGCAGCTTCCTAGAGCTAAAGTCGTACGAGCAGTACTTC
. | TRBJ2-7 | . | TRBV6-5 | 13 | CASSYFGSGEQYF | TGTGCCAGCAGTTACTTCGGGTCGGGGGAGCAGTACTTC
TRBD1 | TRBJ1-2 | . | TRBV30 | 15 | CAWSVSQQGIYGYTF | TGTGCCTGGAGTGTAAGCCAACAGGGGATCTATGGCTACACCTTC
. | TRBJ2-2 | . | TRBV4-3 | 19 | CASSQDPFIREMGTGELFF | TGCGCCAGCAGCCAAGATCCCTTTATCCGGGAGATGGGCACCGGGGAGCTGTTTTTT
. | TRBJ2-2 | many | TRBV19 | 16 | CATHYETEPNTGELFF | TGTGCCACTCACTATGAGACAGAGCCGAACACCGGGGAGCTGTTTTTT
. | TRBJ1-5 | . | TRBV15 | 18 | CATSRDRQSFIGNQPQHF | TGTGCCACCAGCAGAGACCGACAGAGCTTTATTGGCAATCAGCCCCAGCATTTT
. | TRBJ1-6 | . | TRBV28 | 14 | CASSREAGASPLHF | TGTGCCAGCAGCCGGGAGGCAGGGGCTTCACCCCTCCACTTT
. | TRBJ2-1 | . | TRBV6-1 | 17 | CASSAVLSVSSYNEQFF | TGTGCCAGCAGTGCGGTCCTTTCTGTTAGCTCCTACAATGAGCAGTTCTTC
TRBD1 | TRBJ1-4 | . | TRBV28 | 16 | CASSRNPQGVSEKLFF | TGTGCCAGCAGTAGGAACCCTCAGGGGGTATCTGAAAAACTGTTTTTT
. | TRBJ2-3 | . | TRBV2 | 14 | CASSRDSPGDTQYF | TGTGCCAGCAGTCGCGATTCCCCAGGAGATACGCAGTATTTT
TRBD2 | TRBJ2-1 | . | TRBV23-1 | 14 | CASSSFAGANEQFF | TGCGCCAGCAGTAGTTTCGCGGGAGCCAATGAGCAGTTCTTC
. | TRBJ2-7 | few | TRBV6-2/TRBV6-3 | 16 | CASSYSQGTQGYEQYF | TGTGCCAGCAGTTACTCTCAGGGGACCCAGGGCTACGAGCAGTACTTC
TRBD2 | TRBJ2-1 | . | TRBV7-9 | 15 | CASSLTAGGFNEQFF | TGTGCCAGCAGCTTAACAGCGGGAGGGTTCAATGAGCAGTTCTTC
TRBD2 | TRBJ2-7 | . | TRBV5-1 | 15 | CASSLTSGGNYEQYF | TGCGCCAGCAGCCTAACTAGCGGGGGGAACTACGAGCAGTACTTC
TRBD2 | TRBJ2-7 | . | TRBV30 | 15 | CAWASGGTLSYEQYF | TGTGCCTGGGCTAGCGGGGGGACTCTCTCCTACGAGCAGTACTTC